The sequence of this T cell receptor beta chain was determined in a study of T cell clones after liver transplantation. Study details: HCV positivity affected three of eight recipients; the rest lacked autoimmune or viral indications. Notes on the study in general: Compared with third party-reactive sequences, donor-reactive ones declined more, independent of withdrawal success. Post-transplant, graft-donor-reactive CD4 TCRbeta sequences in blood dropped significantly in most of the 8 subjects.

Sorting of unstimulated PBMCs yielded separate CD3+CD4+ and CD3+CD8+ fractions. The germline gives CDR1 MGHDK, CDR2 SYGVNS. Trimming took 8 bases from V and 0 from J, leaving 11 bases between them. This CDR3 comprises 13 residues. A note on this clone: Its antigen remains unidentified.

The data were produced by immunoSEQ multiplex PCR, yet TCRdb's version contains in-frame clones alone and is incomplete. The sample records 70,000 to 80,000 clones, 90% being singletons. J is TRBJ2-7 and V is TRBV25-1; D might be TRBD2 (5 bases). Source: CD4+ T cells from blood, taken before liver transplant. The receptor's source is a human donor who received a liver transplant. The CDR3 nucleotides are TGTGCCAGCCAACAGAGGGCCTCCTACGAGCAGTACTTC. Translated, it gives CASQQRASYEQYF.